This T cell receptor (beta chain) was retrieved from a study of blood T cell repertoires in COVID-19. Study as a whole: Sources were T cells, B-cell-depleted T cells, or PBMCs; the material itself was cDNA or gDNA.

The CDR3 spans 13 residues. The V end lost 1 base, the J end lost 4 bases, and 5 bases lay between the germline ends. The V gene's germline CDR1 is SGHVS and CDR2 FNYEAQ. Sequencing used immunoSEQ multiplex PCR; TCRdb keeps in-frame clones, though not all of them. The table has about 410,000 clones, around 89% seen once. The Seattle patients, enrolled during active infection, were followed longitudinally. The V gene is TRBV7-6, the J gene TRBJ2-1; D possibly corresponds to TRBD1 (5 bases). This TCR derives from a woman in her forties with COVID-19, enrolled during active disease. What was sequenced was peripheral blood. CDR3 sequence: CASSLGQYNEQFF. CDR3 DNA sequence: TGTGCCAGCAGCTTAGGACAGTACAATGAGCAGTTCTTC.